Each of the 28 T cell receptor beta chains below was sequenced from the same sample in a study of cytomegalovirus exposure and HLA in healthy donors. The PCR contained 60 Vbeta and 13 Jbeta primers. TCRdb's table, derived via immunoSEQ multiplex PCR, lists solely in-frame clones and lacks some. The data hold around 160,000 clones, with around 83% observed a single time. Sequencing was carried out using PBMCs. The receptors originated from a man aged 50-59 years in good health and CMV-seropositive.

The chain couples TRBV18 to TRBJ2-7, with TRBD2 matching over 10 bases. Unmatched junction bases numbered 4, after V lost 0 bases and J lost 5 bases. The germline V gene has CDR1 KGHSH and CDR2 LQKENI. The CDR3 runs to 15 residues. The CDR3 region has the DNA TGTGCCAGCTCACCACCCACGCTAGCGGGAGACGAGCAGTACTTC. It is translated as CASSPPTLAGDEQYF. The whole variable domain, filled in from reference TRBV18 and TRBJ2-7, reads NAGVMQNPRHLVRRRGQEARLRCSPMKGHSHVYWYRQLPEEGLKFMVYLQKENIIDESGMPKERFSAEFPKEGPSILRIQQVVRGDSAAYFCASSPPTLAGDEQYFGPGTRLTVT.

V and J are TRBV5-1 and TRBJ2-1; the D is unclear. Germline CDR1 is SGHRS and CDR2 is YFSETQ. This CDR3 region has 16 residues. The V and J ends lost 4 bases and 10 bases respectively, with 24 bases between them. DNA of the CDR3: TGCGCCAGCAGCGTTCCGGAAAAAACAGCATTACCCGAGCAGTTCTTC. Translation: CASSVPEKTALPEQFF. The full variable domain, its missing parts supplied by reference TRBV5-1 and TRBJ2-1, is KAGVTQTPRYLIKTRGQQVTLSCSPISGHRSVSWYQQTPGQGLQFLFEYFSETQRNKGNFPGRFSGRQFSNSRSEMNVSTLELGDSALYLCASSVPEKTALPEQFFGPGTRLTVL.

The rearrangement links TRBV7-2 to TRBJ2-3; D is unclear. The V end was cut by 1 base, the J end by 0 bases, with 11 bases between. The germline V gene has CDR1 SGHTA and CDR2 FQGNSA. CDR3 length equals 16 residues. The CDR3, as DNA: TGTGCCAGCAGCTTAGGGGTCAGGTTGAGCACAGATACGCAGTATTTT. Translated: CASSLGVRLSTDTQYF.

The CDR3 reads CASTRDYTDTQYF. Here the CDR3 DNA reads TGTGCCAGCACCCGGGACTACACAGATACGCAGTATTTT. V is TRBV19 and J is TRBJ2-3, with 7 bases lining up with TRBD2. J was trimmed by 2 bases and V by 9 bases; bases with no gene match: 5. The CDR3 sequence is 13 residues long. Germline CDR1 and CDR2: LNHDA and SQIVND (reference sequence).

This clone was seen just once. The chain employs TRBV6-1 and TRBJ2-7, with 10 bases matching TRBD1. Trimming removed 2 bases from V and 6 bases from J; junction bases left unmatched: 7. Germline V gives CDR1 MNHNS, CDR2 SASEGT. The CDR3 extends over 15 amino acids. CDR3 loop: CASSEMGTGVFEQYF. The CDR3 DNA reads TGTGCCAGCAGTGAAATGGGGACAGGGGTTTTCGAGCAGTACTTC.

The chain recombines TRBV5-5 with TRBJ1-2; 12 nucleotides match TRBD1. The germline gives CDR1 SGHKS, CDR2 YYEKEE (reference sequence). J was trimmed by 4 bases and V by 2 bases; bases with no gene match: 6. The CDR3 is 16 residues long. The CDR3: CASSLTGTGGGYGYTF. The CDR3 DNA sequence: TGTGCCAGCAGCTTAACCGGGACAGGGGGCGGCTATGGCTACACCTTC.

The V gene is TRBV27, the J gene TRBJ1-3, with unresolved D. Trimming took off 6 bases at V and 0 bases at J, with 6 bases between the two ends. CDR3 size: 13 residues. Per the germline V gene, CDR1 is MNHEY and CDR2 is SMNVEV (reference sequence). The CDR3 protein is CASRQNSGNTIYF. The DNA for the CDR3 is TGTGCCAGCAGACAAAACTCTGGAAACACCATATATTTT.

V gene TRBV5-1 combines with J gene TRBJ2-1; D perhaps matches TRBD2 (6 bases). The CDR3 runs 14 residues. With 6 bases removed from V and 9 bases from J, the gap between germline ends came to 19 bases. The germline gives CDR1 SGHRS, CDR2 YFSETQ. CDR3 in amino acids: CASIAAGGVGEQFF. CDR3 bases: TGCGCCAGCATCGCAGCGGGTGGGGTAGGTGAGCAGTTCTTC.

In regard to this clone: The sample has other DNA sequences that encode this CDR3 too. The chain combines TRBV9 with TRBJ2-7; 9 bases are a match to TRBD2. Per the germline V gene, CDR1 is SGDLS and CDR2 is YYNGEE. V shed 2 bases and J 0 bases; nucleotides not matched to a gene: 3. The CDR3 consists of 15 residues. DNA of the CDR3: TGTGCCAGCAGCGTGGCTAGCGGGGCCTCCTACGAGCAGTACTTC. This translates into CASSVASGASYEQYF.

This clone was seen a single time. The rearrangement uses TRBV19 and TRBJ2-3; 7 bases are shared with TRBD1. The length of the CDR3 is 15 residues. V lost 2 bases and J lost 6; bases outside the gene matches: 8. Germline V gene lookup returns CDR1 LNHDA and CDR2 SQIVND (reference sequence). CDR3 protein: CASSIRGQFPDTQYF. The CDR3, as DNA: TGTGCCAGTAGTATAAGGGGACAGTTTCCGGATACGCAGTATTTT.

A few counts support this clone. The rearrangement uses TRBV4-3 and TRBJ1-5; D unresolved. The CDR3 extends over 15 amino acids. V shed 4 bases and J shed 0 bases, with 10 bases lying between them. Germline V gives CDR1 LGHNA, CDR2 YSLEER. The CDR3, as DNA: TGCGCCAGCAGCCGCCTGGTAGATAGCAATCAGCCCCAGCATTTT. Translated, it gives CASSRLVDSNQPQHF.

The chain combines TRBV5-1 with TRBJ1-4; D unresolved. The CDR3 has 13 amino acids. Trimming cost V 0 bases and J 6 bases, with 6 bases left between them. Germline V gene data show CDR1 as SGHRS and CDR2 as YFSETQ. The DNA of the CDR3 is TGCGCCAGCAGCTTGGTGGCAGATGAAAAACTGTTTTTT. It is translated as CASSLVADEKLFF.

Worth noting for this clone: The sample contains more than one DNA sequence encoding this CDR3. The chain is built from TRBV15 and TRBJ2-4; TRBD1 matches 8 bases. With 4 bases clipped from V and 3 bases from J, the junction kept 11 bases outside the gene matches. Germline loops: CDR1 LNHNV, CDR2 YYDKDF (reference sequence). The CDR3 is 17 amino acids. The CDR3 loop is CATSKGGQGGGKNIQYF. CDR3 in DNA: TGTGCCACCAGCAAAGGAGGACAGGGAGGAGGCAAAAACATTCAGTACTTC.

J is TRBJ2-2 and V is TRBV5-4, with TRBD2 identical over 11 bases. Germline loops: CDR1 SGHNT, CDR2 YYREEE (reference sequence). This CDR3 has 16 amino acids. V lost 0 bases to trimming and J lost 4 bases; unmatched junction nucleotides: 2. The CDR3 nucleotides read TGTGCCAGCAGCTTGGTTCTAGCGGGGGGCACCGGGGAGCTGTTTTTT. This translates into CASSLVLAGGTGELFF.

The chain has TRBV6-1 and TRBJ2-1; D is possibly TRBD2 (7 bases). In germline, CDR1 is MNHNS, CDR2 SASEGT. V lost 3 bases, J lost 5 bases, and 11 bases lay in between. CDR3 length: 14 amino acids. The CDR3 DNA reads TGTGCCAGCAGTGACAGGGGAGGGCACAATGAGCAGTTCTTC. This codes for CASSDRGGHNEQFF.

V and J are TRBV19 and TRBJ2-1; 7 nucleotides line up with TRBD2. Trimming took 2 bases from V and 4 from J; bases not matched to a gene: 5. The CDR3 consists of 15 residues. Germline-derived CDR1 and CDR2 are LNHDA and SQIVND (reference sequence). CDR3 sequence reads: CASSILGLVYNEQFF. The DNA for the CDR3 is TGTGCCAGTAGTATACTCGGACTAGTGTACAATGAGCAGTTCTTC.

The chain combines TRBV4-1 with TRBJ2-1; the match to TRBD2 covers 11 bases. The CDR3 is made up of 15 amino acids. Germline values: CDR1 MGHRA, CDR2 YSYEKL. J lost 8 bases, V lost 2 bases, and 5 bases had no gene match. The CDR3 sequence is CASSQTSGSSDEQFF. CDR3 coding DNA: TGCGCCAGCAGCCAAACTAGCGGGAGTAGCGATGAGCAGTTCTTC.

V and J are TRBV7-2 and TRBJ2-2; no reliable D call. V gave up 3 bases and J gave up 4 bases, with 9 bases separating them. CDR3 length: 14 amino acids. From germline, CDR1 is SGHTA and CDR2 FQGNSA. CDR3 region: CASSLSGATGELFF. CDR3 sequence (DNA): TGTGCCAGCAGCTTGTCCGGTGCCACCGGGGAGCTGTTTTTT.

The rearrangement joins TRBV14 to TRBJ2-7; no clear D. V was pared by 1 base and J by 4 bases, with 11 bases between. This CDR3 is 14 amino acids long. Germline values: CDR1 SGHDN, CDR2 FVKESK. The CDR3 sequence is CASSQGVIRYEQYF. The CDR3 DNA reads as TGTGCCAGCAGCCAAGGAGTAATTCGGTACGAGCAGTACTTC.

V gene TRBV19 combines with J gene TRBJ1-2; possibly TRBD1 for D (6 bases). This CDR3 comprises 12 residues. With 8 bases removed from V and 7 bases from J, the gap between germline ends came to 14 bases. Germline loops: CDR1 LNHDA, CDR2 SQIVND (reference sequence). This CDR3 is CASQAGVGGYTF. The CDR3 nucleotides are TGTGCCAGTCAAGCAGGGGTCGGTGGCTACACCTTC.

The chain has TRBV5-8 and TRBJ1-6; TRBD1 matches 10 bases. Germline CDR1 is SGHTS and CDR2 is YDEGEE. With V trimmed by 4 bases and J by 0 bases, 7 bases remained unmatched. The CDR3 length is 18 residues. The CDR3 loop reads CASSGTGVFSSYNSPLHF. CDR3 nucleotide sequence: TGTGCCAGCAGCGGGACAGGGGTTTTTAGCTCCTATAATTCACCCCTCCACTTT.

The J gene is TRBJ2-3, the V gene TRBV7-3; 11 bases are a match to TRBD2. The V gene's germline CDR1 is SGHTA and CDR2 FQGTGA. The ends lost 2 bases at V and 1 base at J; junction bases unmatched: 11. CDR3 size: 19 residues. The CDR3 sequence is CASSLLAFRLAGRTDTQYF. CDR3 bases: TGTGCCAGCAGCTTACTAGCCTTCAGACTAGCGGGGCGCACAGATACGCAGTATTTT.

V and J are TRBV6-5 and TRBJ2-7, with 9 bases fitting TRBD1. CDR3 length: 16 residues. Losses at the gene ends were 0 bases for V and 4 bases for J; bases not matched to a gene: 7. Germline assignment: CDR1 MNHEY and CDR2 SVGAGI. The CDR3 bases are TGTGCCAGCAGTTACTCGCGCTGGGGACAGGGATACGAGCAGTACTTC. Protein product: CASSYSRWGQGYEQYF.

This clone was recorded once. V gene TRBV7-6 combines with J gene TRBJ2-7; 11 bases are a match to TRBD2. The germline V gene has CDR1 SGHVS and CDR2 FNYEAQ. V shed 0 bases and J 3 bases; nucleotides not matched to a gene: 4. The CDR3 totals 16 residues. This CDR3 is CASSLADGTSGYEQYF. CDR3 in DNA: TGTGCCAGCAGCTTAGCGGATGGGACTAGCGGCTACGAGCAGTACTTC.

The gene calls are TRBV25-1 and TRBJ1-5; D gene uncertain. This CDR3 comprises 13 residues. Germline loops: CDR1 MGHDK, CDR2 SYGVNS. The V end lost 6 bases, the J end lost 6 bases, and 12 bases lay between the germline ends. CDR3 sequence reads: CASRAGEVQPQHF. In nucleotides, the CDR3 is TGTGCCAGCAGGGCCGGAGAGGTTCAGCCCCAGCATTTT.

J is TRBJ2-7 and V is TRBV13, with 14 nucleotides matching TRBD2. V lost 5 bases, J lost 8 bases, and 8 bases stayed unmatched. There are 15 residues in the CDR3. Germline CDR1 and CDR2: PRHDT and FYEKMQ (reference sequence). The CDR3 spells CASSPGLAGDWKQYF. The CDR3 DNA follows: TGTGCCAGCAGCCCGGGACTAGCGGGAGATTGGAAGCAGTACTTC.

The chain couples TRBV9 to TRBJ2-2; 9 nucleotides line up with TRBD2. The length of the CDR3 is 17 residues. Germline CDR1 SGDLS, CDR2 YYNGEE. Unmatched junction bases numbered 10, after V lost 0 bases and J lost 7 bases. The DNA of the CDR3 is TGTGCCAGCAGCGTAGCTGGCGGGAGGGTCGCTGACGGGGAGCTGTTTTTT. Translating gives CASSVAGGRVADGELFF.

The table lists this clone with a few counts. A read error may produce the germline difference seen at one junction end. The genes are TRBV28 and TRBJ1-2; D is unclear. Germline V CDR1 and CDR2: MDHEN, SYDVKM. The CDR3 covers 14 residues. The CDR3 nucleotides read TGTGCCAGCAGCTTATCACAGATTCCACGGGGCTACACCTTC. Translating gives CASSLSQIPRGYTF.